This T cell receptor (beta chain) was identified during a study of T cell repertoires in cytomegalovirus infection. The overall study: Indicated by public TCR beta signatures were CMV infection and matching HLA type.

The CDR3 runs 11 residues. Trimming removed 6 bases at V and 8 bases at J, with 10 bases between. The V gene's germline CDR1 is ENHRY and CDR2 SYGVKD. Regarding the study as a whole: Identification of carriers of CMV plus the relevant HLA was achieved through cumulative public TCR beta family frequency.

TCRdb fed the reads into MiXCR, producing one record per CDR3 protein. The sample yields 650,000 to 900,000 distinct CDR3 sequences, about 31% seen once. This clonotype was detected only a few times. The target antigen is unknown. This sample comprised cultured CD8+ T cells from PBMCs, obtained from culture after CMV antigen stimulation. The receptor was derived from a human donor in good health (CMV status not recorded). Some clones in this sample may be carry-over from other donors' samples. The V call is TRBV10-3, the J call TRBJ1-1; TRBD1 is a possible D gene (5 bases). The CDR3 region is CAISQGPEAFF. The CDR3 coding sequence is TGTGCCATCAGCCAGGGACCCGAAGCTTTCTTT.